This T cell receptor beta chain was profiled in a study of blood T cell repertoires in COVID-19. Study in general: In each case, the material was cDNA or gDNA derived from T cells, B-cell-depleted T cells, or PBMCs.

Germline assignment: CDR1 MGHRA and CDR2 YSYEKL. Trimming pared 0 bases from V and 8 bases from J, leaving 25 bases between. This CDR3 is built from 18 residues. In the authors' workflow: Reference gene primer amplification gave estimated nucleated cell counts. Sequencing was performed with immunoSEQ multiplex PCR; in TCRdb, only in-frame clones are kept and a portion is missing. The DNA was the basis for D and trimming; V, J and clone size are from that table. The sample carries under 200,000 clones, around 86% recorded once. The chain employs TRBV4-1 and TRBJ1-2, with a tentative D call TRBD1 (6 bases). The receptor was isolated from a man in his sixties with COVID-19, enrolled during active disease. The sequenced sample consisted of peripheral blood. The CDR3: CASSQEILGAGAVGGYTF. The CDR3 nucleotides are TGCGCCAGCAGCCAAGAAATCCTGGGGGCAGGGGCAGTAGGGGGCTACACCTTC.